This T cell receptor beta chain emerged from a study of blood T cell repertoires in COVID-19. Background on the study: From the United States, Italy and Spain came samples of acute and convalescent COVID-19. T cells, B-cell-depleted T cells, or PBMCs supplied cDNA or gDNA.

The CDR3 runs 14 residues. Looked up from germline, CDR1 is SGDLS and CDR2 is YYNGEE. J lost 2 bases, V lost 3 bases, and 2 bases had no gene match. In the study's own analysis: Estimates of nucleated cell counts were drawn from the amplification of reference gene primers. Using immunoSEQ multiplex PCR, the repertoire was profiled, and TCRdb retains in-frame clones only, with some absent. V and J calls and clone size are those listed in that table; D and trimming were worked out from the DNA. The table lists under 200,000 clones, approximately 86% of them singletons. The V call is TRBV9, the J call TRBJ1-2, with 9 positions matching TRBD1. Sequencing input: peripheral blood. The sequence came from a man aged 70-80 years with active or convalescent COVID-19. CDR3 protein: CASSGGQGNYGYTF. CDR3 nucleotide sequence: TGTGCCAGCAGCGGGGGACAGGGCAACTATGGCTACACCTTC. Looking up the rest from reference TRBV9 and TRBJ1-2 gives the full variable domain: DSGVTQTPKHLITATGQRVTLRCSPRSGDLSVYWYQQSLDQGLQFLIQYYNGEERAKGNILERFSAQQFPDLHSELNLSSLELGDSALYFCASSGGQGNYGYTFGSGTRLTVV.